In its sample, the clone carrying this T cell receptor (beta chain) was seen many times. Sample-barcoded 5' priming and a J-beta primer mix drove a second PCR of 7 to 11 cycles. All cDNA molecules were each tagged by a template-switch adaptor with 12 random nucleotides. From the 5' RACE reads, TCRdb called clonotypes with MiXCR, one entry per CDR3 protein. The table lists 540,000 or so distinct CDR3 sequences, 20% to 30% of them singletons. This sample was included in a study of blood T cells in healthy people across ages. CDR1 and CDR2 from the germline V gene are MDHEN and SYDVKM. The CDR3 spans 16 residues. The V end lost 5 bases, the J end lost 3 bases, and 19 bases lay between the germline ends. The same specimen was also included in a second study, on T cells of mothers and their children. That report adds: Five to seven children, together with their three healthy Caucasian mothers, made up the donors.

The sequence was obtained from a boy aged 5-17 years in good health. The rearrangement joins TRBV28 to TRBJ1-2; D remains unclear. Sequenced material: blood. The CDR3 is CASSRVQFGMYYGYTF. For the CDR3, the DNA is TGTGCCAGCAGTAGGGTTCAGTTTGGGATGTACTATGGCTACACCTTC.